The present T cell receptor (beta chain) was sequenced within a study of shared clonotypes between healthy human individuals. Study-wide points: The authors expected sequencing depth to affect clonotype sharing among donors. Few donors limited the genetic and exposure-history diversity represented.

Repertoires were generated with immunoSEQ multiplex PCR, while TCRdb's copy carries only in-frame clones and drops some. The sample carries about 2.4 million clones, approximately 93% recorded once. This clone was detected only once. The antigen is not known. The germline CDR1 and CDR2 sequences are MNHEY and SMNVEV (reference sequence). The CDR3 spans 15 residues. V was pared by 5 bases and J by 2 bases, with 15 bases between. V is TRBV27 and J is TRBJ1-2; D gene ambiguous. Sequencing input: naive CD4+ T cells from PBMCs. Regarding subset: CD45RA+ positively selected. The TCR originated in a young man in good health. Some clones in this sample may be carry-over from other donors' samples. The CDR3: CASSLYGPTNYGYTF. CDR3 bases: TGTGCCAGCAGTCTGTATGGGCCAACGAACTATGGCTACACCTTC.